The rows below give T cell receptor beta chains drawn from one sample of a study of cytomegalovirus exposure and HLA in healthy donors. Data came from immunoSEQ multiplex PCR; TCRdb stores just in-frame clones and leaves some out. The sample holds some 76,000 clones. The material sequenced was PBMCs. Every receptor here comes from a female donor in good health and CMV-seropositive. CDR3s leave out the opening cysteine and the closing phenylalanine or tryptophan. A D gene is named only where the DNA matches it firmly.

J	D	V	CDR3
TRBJ1-2	.	TRBV6-5	ASLDRNPNYGYT
TRBJ1-1	.	TRBV4-1	ASSQVPPRWGVTEAF
TRBJ2-5	.	TRBV29-1	SVEGGPLVVETQY
TRBJ1-6	.	TRBV28	ASRRRDNSPLH
TRBJ1-1	TRBD1	TRBV28	ASSSGQGMTEAF
TRBJ2-5	TRBD1	TRBV4-2	ASSQSAGDSRGTQY
TRBJ2-2	TRBD1	TRBV5-1	ASSLETGGTGELF
TRBJ2-7	.	TRBV30	AWSVEAYEQY
TRBJ2-1	.	TRBV4-2	ASSQGSGWF
TRBJ2-1	TRBD2	TRBV18	ASSPPSGGYNEQF
TRBJ1-2	.	TRBV11-2	ASSQVGAAGENRGYT
TRBJ2-1	.	TRBV29-1	SVKGAVSEQF
TRBJ2-5	TRBD2	TRBV7-2	ASSLTAGGHETQY
TRBJ1-6	TRBD1	TRBV5-6	ASSPGTGASPLH
TRBJ2-1	.	TRBV6-1	ASSAADYNEQF
TRBJ1-1	.	TRBV19	ASSIWAGGDTEAF
TRBJ2-1	.	TRBV30	AWSVRRRRGHEQF
TRBJ2-5	.	TRBV5-1	ASRQTGWLETQY
TRBJ1-2	.	TRBV6-4	ASSDSMEGANYGYT
TRBJ1-4	.	TRBV30	AWSVQDEKLF
TRBJ2-3	.	TRBV5-4	ASSVDRRSTDTQY
TRBJ1-3	TRBD1	TRBV4-2	ASSLRQGRSGNTIY